These 26 T cell receptor beta chains were all obtained from the same sample, sequenced in a study of cytomegalovirus exposure and HLA in healthy donors. Primers: 60 Vbeta forward and 13 Jbeta reverse. Using immunoSEQ multiplex PCR, the repertoire was profiled, and TCRdb retains in-frame clones only, with some absent. The sample lists 130,000 or so clones; around 72% were seen once. Sample: PBMCs. All receptors come from a woman aged 18-29 years in good health and CMV-seronegative.

This chain uses TRBV15 with TRBJ2-7, with D tentatively TRBD2 (7 bases). The CDR3 length is 17 residues. V dropped 0 bases and J dropped 2 bases, with 17 bases sitting between them. Per the germline V gene, CDR1 is LNHNV and CDR2 is YYDKDF (reference sequence). This chain's CDR3 is CATSREYGEGVTYEQYF. The CDR3 DNA sequence: TGTGCCACCAGCAGAGAATATGGGGAGGGGGTTACCTACGAGCAGTACTTC.

The V gene is TRBV29-1, the J gene TRBJ2-7; TRBD2 agrees at 8 bases. The junction had 2 bases not matched to a gene; V was cut back by 7 bases and J by 3 bases. Germline V CDR1 and CDR2: SQVTM, ANQGSEA. The CDR3 has 11 amino acids. The CDR3, as DNA: TGCAGCGCGGGGGGGGGCTACGAGCAGTACTTC. This encodes CSAGGGYEQYF.

This clone was picked up a small number of times. This sequence joins TRBV30 and TRBJ2-7; D might be TRBD2 (6 bases). CDR1 GTSNPN and CDR2 SVGIG come from the germline V gene (reference sequence). The CDR3 has 17 amino acids. Trimming pared 0 bases from V and 7 bases from J, leaving 25 bases between. CDR3: CAWSVRPGTGRSREQYF. The CDR3 region has the DNA TGTGCCTGGAGTGTCCGGCCGGGTACCGGGAGATCGCGGGAGCAGTACTTC. Based on the CDR3 plus reference TRBV30 and TRBJ2-7, the full variable domain is SQTIHQWPATLVQPVGSPLSLECTVEGTSNPNLYWYRQAAGRGLQLLFYSVGIGQISSEVPQNLSASRPQDRQFILSSKKLLLSDSGFYLCAWSVRPGTGRSREQYFGPGTRLTVT.

The chain recombines TRBV5-1 with TRBJ2-7; 9 nucleotides align to TRBD1. This CDR3 spans 16 amino acids. J gave up 3 bases and V 4 bases, and 11 bases lay outside the gene matches. Looked up from germline, CDR1 is SGHRS and CDR2 is YFSETQ. The CDR3 DNA reads TGCGCCAGCAGCCGGATTGGCGGGACAGGGCACTACGAGCAGTACTTC. Translation gives CASSRIGGTGHYEQYF.

This rearrangement joins TRBV5-4 to TRBJ2-3; D is perhaps TRBD2 (6 bases). This CDR3 contains 20 residues. From germline, CDR1 is SGHNT and CDR2 YYREEE (reference sequence). V was clipped by 2 bases and J by 1 base, with 26 bases between them. The CDR3 region has the DNA TGTGCCAGCAGCTTCTCCGTTAGGAGACATGGCGGGGCCGGCACAGATACGCAGTATTTT. Translation gives CASSFSVRRHGGAGTDTQYF.

This clone has only a few counts. This rearrangement joins TRBV6-1 to TRBJ2-7, with 8 bases matching TRBD2. Germline loops: CDR1 MNHNS, CDR2 SASEGT. After removal of 2 bases from V and 3 bases from J, the junction contained 6 bases not matched to a gene. The CDR3 loop spans 15 amino acids. CDR3 bases: TGTGCCAGCAGTGAATCGGGGCGGGAGGTCTACGAGCAGTACTTC. The encoded protein is CASSESGREVYEQYF.

This chain connects TRBV11-2 to TRBJ1-4; 7 positions match TRBD1. V gave up 8 bases and J gave up 17 bases; unmatched junction bases: 8. Per the germline V gene, CDR1 is SGHAT and CDR2 is FQNNGV. This CDR3 is 10 amino acids long. The CDR3 sequence is CASPGRDRFF. DNA of the CDR3: TGTGCCAGCCCCGGCAGGGACAGATTTTTT.

This chain uses TRBV6-5 with TRBJ1-4; D uncertain. The CDR3 sequence is 16 residues long. In germline, CDR1 is MNHEY, CDR2 SVGAGI. Between the trimmed V and J ends, which lost 2 bases and 4 bases, there was a span of 14 bases. The CDR3 bases are TGTGCCAGCAGTTACCCCCTGGAGGCGAGTAATGAAAAACTGTTTTTT. Encoded protein: CASSYPLEASNEKLFF.

This chain uses TRBV5-1 with TRBJ1-4, with no clear D. This CDR3 region has 13 residues. V lost 0 bases, J lost 8 bases, and 8 bases lay in between. Per germline, CDR1 SGHRS and CDR2 YFSETQ. CDR3: CASSLGRKEKLFF. DNA of the CDR3: TGCGCCAGCAGCTTGGGGAGGAAGGAAAAACTGTTTTTT.

This CDR3 reads CASSDPDPTSGRRDTQYF. CDR3 coding DNA: TGTGCCAGCAGTGATCCGGATCCGACTAGCGGGAGAAGAGATACGCAGTATTTT. The J gene is TRBJ2-3, the V gene TRBV2, with TRBD2 matching over 12 bases. Germline trimming cut 3 bases from V and 5 bases from J; bases unmatched to any gene: 12. CDR3 length equals 18 residues. Germline values: CDR1 SNHLY, CDR2 FYNNEI.

The DNA for the CDR3 is TGTGCCATCAGTGAGGACAGGGTCTATGGCTACACCTTC. Translation gives CAISEDRVYGYTF. The chain recombines TRBV10-3 with TRBJ1-2; TRBD1 matches 7 bases. The CDR3 is made up of 13 amino acids. The V and J ends lost 2 bases and 4 bases, in that order; junction bases with no gene match: 1. CDR1 is ENHRY, CDR2 SYGVKD, per germline.

The rearrangement links TRBV4-1 to TRBJ1-5, with TRBD1 matching 7 bases. This CDR3 spans 15 amino acids. Germline V gene lookup returns CDR1 MGHRA and CDR2 YSYEKL. Trimming took 2 bases from V and 5 from J; bases not matched to a gene: 6. The CDR3: CASSQIGDSYQPQHF. The CDR3 region has the DNA TGCGCCAGCAGCCAAATTGGGGACAGTTATCAGCCCCAGCATTTT.

The rearrangement uses TRBV30 and TRBJ2-1; 10 bases line up with TRBD2. This CDR3 comprises 19 residues. The germline CDR1 and CDR2 sequences are GTSNPN and SVGIG (reference sequence). V trimming: 3 bases; J trimming: 0 bases; junction bases outside the gene matches: 14. The CDR3 DNA sequence: TGTGCCTGGAGGAGGGTCGGGGTAGCGGGAGGCCCCTCCTACAATGAGCAGTTCTTC. It is translated as CAWRRVGVAGGPSYNEQFF.

This chain links TRBV6-6 with TRBJ2-1; D remains ambiguous. Trimming pared 0 bases from V and 7 bases from J, leaving 10 bases between. The CDR3 spans 14 residues. The V gene's germline CDR1 is MNHNY and CDR2 SVGAGI (reference sequence). CDR3 nucleotide sequence: TGTGCCAGCAGTTACTCAGAGGCAACGAATGAGCAGTTCTTC. Protein: CASSYSEATNEQFF.

The V gene is TRBV19, the J gene TRBJ1-5; 7 bases agree with TRBD1. CDR1 is LNHDA, CDR2 SQIVND, per germline (reference sequence). The CDR3 loop spans 16 amino acids. The ends lost 9 bases at V and 0 bases at J; junction bases unmatched: 11. The CDR3 coding sequence is TGTGCCAGCGAGTCAGGGGGGCACATTAGCAATCAGCCCCAGCATTTT. Translated: CASESGGHISNQPQHF.

Worth noting for this clone: The junction departs from the called germline gene at one end, perhaps through a read error. V is TRBV30 and J is TRBJ2-5; 12 nucleotides agree with TRBD2. The CDR3 is 15 residues long. Germline assignment: CDR1 GTSNPN and CDR2 SVGIG (reference sequence). The CDR3 is CAWSARLAGEEAQYF. The CDR3 DNA is TGTGCCTGGAGTGCCCGACTAGCGGGAGAAGAGGCCCAGTACTTC.

The CDR3 DNA reads as TGTGCCACCAGCAGAGATTTCACGGGACAGATGAACACTGAAGCTTTCTTT. It codes for CATSRDFTGQMNTEAFF. J is TRBJ1-1 and V is TRBV15, with 7 bases lining up with TRBD1. V lost 0 bases and J lost 0; bases outside the gene matches: 7. Germline V gene lookup returns CDR1 LNHNV and CDR2 YYDKDF (reference sequence). The CDR3 runs 17 residues.

V gene TRBV2 combines with J gene TRBJ1-6, with 7 positions matching TRBD1. Germline trimming cut 5 bases from V and 8 bases from J; bases unmatched to any gene: 0. The CDR3 is 12 amino acids. Germline V lookup: CDR1 SNHLY, CDR2 FYNNEI. The DNA of the CDR3 is TGTGCCAGCAGTACAGGGGATTCACCCCTCCACTTT. It yields the protein CASSTGDSPLHF. Based on the CDR3 plus reference TRBV2 and TRBJ1-6, the full variable domain is EPEVTQTPSHQVTQMGQEVILRCVPISNHLYFYWYRQILGQKVEFLVSFYNNEISEKSEIFDDQFSVERPDGSNFTLKIRSTKLEDSAMYFCASSTGDSPLHFGNGTRLTVT.

The V and J genes are TRBV28 and TRBJ1-5, with a weak D call TRBD1 (5 bases). Germline CDR1 and CDR2: MDHEN and SYDVKM. The CDR3 runs to 16 residues. The V and J ends lost 6 bases and 4 bases respectively, with 19 bases between them. The CDR3 region has the DNA TGTGCCAGCAGCCCAGGTGACGGGGGGTGGAATCAGCCCCAGCATTTT. Protein: CASSPGDGGWNQPQHF.

The chain has TRBV30 and TRBJ1-1; D call uncertain. The CDR3 extends over 11 amino acids. V was pared by 2 bases and J by 8 bases, with 9 bases between. The germline CDR1 and CDR2 sequences are GTSNPN and SVGIG (reference sequence). The CDR3 region has the DNA TGTGCCTGGAGTCCTATCATAGAAGCTTTCTTT. Its protein is CAWSPIIEAFF.

The chain has TRBV6-5 and TRBJ2-1; D is unresolved. In germline, CDR1 is MNHEY, CDR2 SVGAGI. Trimming cost V 6 bases and J 3 bases, with 12 bases left between them. This CDR3 is built from 14 residues. The CDR3 protein is CASSPEAHYNEQFF. CDR3 nucleotide sequence: TGTGCCAGCAGCCCCGAGGCCCACTACAATGAGCAGTTCTTC.

This CDR3 reads CASSRLVATDTQYF. The CDR3 DNA sequence: TGTGCCAGCAGCCGACTAGTTGCCACAGATACGCAGTATTTT. The chain links TRBV7-7 to TRBJ2-3; maybe TRBD2 (6 bases). The CDR3 consists of 14 residues. The V and J ends lost 5 bases and 2 bases respectively, with 11 bases between them. Germline lookup yields CDR1 SSHAT and CDR2 FNYEAQ (reference sequence). The entire variable domain, with the rest obtained from reference TRBV7-7 and TRBJ2-3, is as follows: GAGVSQSPRYKVTKRGQDVTLRCDPISSHATLYWYQQALGQGPEFLTYFNYEAQPDKSGLPSDRFSAERPEGSISTLTIQRTEQRDSAMYRCASSRLVATDTQYFGPGTRLTVL.

This chain uses TRBV9 with TRBJ2-7; the match to TRBD2 covers 10 bases. CDR1 and CDR2 (germline): SGDLS, YYNGEE. With 4 bases clipped from V and 1 base from J, the junction kept 8 bases outside the gene matches. This CDR3 has 16 amino acids. The DNA for the CDR3 is TGTGCCAGCAGCACTCAACCTAGCGGGGGTTCCTACGAGCAGTACTTC. Translating it yields CASSTQPSGGSYEQYF.

This rearrangement joins TRBV5-1 to TRBJ2-5; D might be TRBD2 (6 bases). Per the germline V gene, CDR1 is SGHRS and CDR2 is YFSETQ. The CDR3 totals 15 residues. V lost 1 base and J 4 bases, leaving 14 bases between the germline ends. CDR3 nucleotide sequence: TGCGCCAGCAGCTTGTTCTCGGGGGTTGGAGAGACCCAGTACTTC. Encoded protein: CASSLFSGVGETQYF.

The rearrangement joins TRBV13 to TRBJ2-7; TRBD1 matches 11 bases. V was clipped by 5 bases and J by 3 bases; unmatched bases: 3. The CDR3 consists of 14 residues. CDR1 is PRHDT and CDR2 is FYEKMQ in the germline V gene (reference sequence). In nucleotides, the CDR3 is TGTGCCAGCAGCGCCGGGACAGGGGGCTACGAGCAGTACTTC. Translating gives CASSAGTGGYEQYF.

The chain combines TRBV5-4 with TRBJ2-2, with 8 positions matching TRBD2. This CDR3 region has 17 residues. Losses at the gene ends were 0 bases for V and 0 bases for J; bases not matched to a gene: 4. The germline V gene has CDR1 SGHNT and CDR2 YYREEE (reference sequence). CDR3 region: CASSLELTSANTGELFF. The CDR3 region has the DNA TGTGCCAGCAGCTTGGAATTGACTAGCGCGAACACCGGGGAGCTGTTTTTT.